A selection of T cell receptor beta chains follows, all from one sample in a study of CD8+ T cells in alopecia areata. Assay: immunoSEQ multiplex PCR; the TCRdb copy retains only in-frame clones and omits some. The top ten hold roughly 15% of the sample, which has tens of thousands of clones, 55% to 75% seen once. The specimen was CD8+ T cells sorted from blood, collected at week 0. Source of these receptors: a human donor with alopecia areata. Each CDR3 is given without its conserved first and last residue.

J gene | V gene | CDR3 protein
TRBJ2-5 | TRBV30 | ACLYERTLYPETQY
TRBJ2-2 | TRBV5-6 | ASSTTGITGELF
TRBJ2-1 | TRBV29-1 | SVDRRGRLEDNEQF
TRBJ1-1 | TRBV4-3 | ASSQGAGAF
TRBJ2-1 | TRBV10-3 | AISESTSGGPVPEQF
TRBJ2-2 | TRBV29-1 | SGINTGELF
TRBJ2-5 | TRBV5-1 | ASAPARDRVLQETQY
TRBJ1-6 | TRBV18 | ASSPGGISPPLH
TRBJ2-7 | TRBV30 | AWRGLGYEQY
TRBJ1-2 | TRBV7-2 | ASSPGGTGFFGYT
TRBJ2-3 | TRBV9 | ASSVSTSSTDTQY
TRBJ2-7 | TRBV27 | ASSFPLGDEQY
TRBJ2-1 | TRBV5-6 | ASLMLAGSSYNEQF
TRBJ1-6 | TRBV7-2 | ASSPTLAGNSPLH